These 27 T cell receptor beta chains were all obtained from the same sample, sequenced in a study of T cell responses to AZD1222 COVID-19 vaccine. Profiling relied on immunoSEQ multiplex PCR, and the TCRdb table lists in-frame clones only, not all of them. The sample has some 140,000 clones; roughly nine tenths are singletons. This sample comprised peripheral blood, obtained on day 0 of MenACWY control vaccination. The receptor source for this set is an adult in good health.

V usage is TRBV2 and J usage is TRBJ1-1; 7 bases align to TRBD1. The CDR3 totals 13 residues. CDR1 is SNHLY and CDR2 is FYNNEI in the germline V gene. Trimming at V came to 6 bases and at J to 4 bases, leaving 5 bases not matched to a gene. The CDR3 loop is CASRAGTATEAFF. The CDR3 DNA sequence: TGTGCCAGCAGAGCCGGGACAGCCACTGAAGCTTTCTTT.

The chain couples TRBV7-9 to TRBJ2-2; D may be TRBD1 (6 bases). Trimming removed 4 bases from V and 5 bases from J, with 17 bases in between. The CDR3 consists of 16 residues. The germline V gene encodes CDR1 SEHNR and CDR2 FQNEAQ (reference sequence). CDR3 region: CASSWRQGLVTGELFF. The CDR3 DNA follows: TGTGCCAGCAGCTGGAGGCAGGGGTTAGTAACCGGGGAGCTGTTTTTT. Full variable domain (missing parts from reference TRBV7-9 and TRBJ2-2): DTGVSQNPRHKITKRGQNVTFRCDPISEHNRLYWYRQTLGQGPEFLTYFQNEAQLEKSRLLSDRFSAERPKGSFSTLEIQRTEQGDSAMYLCASSWRQGLVTGELFFGEGSRLTVL.

V is TRBV5-1 and J is TRBJ2-7, with TRBD2 identical over 7 bases. CDR3 size: 15 residues. J gave up 4 bases and V 5 bases, and 12 bases lay outside the gene matches. CDR1 is SGHRS and CDR2 is YFSETQ in the germline V gene. The CDR3 DNA follows: TGCGCCAGCAGGGCCTACCCAGGGAGGGAGTACGAGCAGTACGTC. Translating gives CASRAYPGREYEQYV.

The rearrangement joins TRBV7-2 to TRBJ1-1; D unclear. The CDR3 runs to 13 residues. V gave up 6 bases and J gave up 1 base, with 9 bases separating them. Germline-derived CDR1 and CDR2 are SGHTA and FQGNSA. CDR3: CASRRDWNTEAFF. Written as DNA, the CDR3 is TGTGCCAGCAGACGCGACTGGAACACTGAAGCTTTCTTT.

The CDR3 bases are TGTGCCAGCAGTTATTCGGGGTACAATGAGCAGTTCTTC. Translated, it gives CASSYSGYNEQFF. The V call is TRBV6-6, the J call TRBJ2-1; the D gene is possibly TRBD2 (5 bases). The CDR3 runs to 13 residues. V shed 3 bases and J shed 4 bases, with 7 bases lying between them. Germline assignment: CDR1 MNHNY and CDR2 SVGAGI (reference sequence).

The chain combines TRBV30 with TRBJ1-2; D perhaps matches TRBD1 (5 bases). This CDR3 has 16 amino acids. The germline gives CDR1 GTSNPN, CDR2 SVGIG (reference sequence). V shed 4 bases and J shed 5 bases, with 23 bases lying between them. This chain's CDR3 is CAWNLPSPAGWYGYTF. The CDR3 region has the DNA TGTGCCTGGAACCTACCATCCCCAGCAGGGTGGTATGGCTACACCTTC.

The chain joins TRBV29-1 to TRBJ2-2; unclear D gene. CDR3 length: 12 amino acids. In germline, CDR1 is SQVTM, CDR2 ANQGSEA. CDR3 region: CSIKSDTGELFF. In nucleotides, the CDR3 is TGCAGTATCAAGAGCGACACCGGGGAGCTGTTTTTT.

The chain has TRBV9 and TRBJ2-3, with D unresolved. Trimming pared 2 bases from V and 3 bases from J, leaving 13 bases between. In germline, CDR1 is SGDLS, CDR2 YYNGEE. CDR3 size: 15 residues. The CDR3 sequence: CASSVTPSRTDTQYF. Written as DNA, the CDR3 is TGTGCCAGCAGCGTCACTCCCAGTCGGACAGATACGCAGTATTTT.

The V gene is TRBV11-3, the J gene TRBJ1-4, with a possible D match to TRBD1 (5 bases). V was shortened by 4 bases and J by 1 base, with 10 bases between the two germline ends. Looked up from germline, CDR1 is SGHNT and CDR2 is YENEEA. This CDR3 spans 15 amino acids. CDR3 sequence: CASSSGGKTNEKLFF. The DNA for the CDR3 is TGTGCCAGCAGCTCTGGGGGGAAAACTAATGAAAAACTGTTTTTT.

V is TRBV7-8 and J is TRBJ1-5; D is unclear. V lost 5 bases to trimming and J lost 5 bases, with 16 bases between them. The CDR3 has 15 amino acids. Germline V CDR1 and CDR2: SGHVS, FQNEAQ. CDR3 DNA sequence: TGTGCCAGCAGCCATTCTCCGGGTGTTGATCAGCCCCAGCATTTT. Translated: CASSHSPGVDQPQHF.

This clone was counted a single time. The chain couples TRBV6-5 to TRBJ1-3; unclear D gene. Trimming took off 0 bases at V and 0 bases at J, with 9 bases between the two ends. The CDR3 loop spans 16 amino acids. Germline V gene lookup returns CDR1 MNHEY and CDR2 SVGAGI. CDR3 sequence (DNA): TGTGCCAGCAGTTACTCGAATGCAGTCTCTGGAAACACCATATATTTT. Its protein product is CASSYSNAVSGNTIYF.

The chain uses TRBV4-2 and TRBJ1-1; D gene ambiguous. The length of the CDR3 is 15 residues. V was clipped by 0 bases and J by 2 bases, with 10 bases between them. In germline, CDR1 is LGHNA, CDR2 YNFKEQ. CDR3 region: CASSQDSGRNTEAFF. In DNA, the CDR3 is TGTGCCAGCAGCCAAGACTCCGGCAGAAACACTGAAGCTTTCTTT.

The genes are TRBV7-9 and TRBJ2-7; D is possibly TRBD1 (6 bases). Trimming took off 5 bases at V and 3 bases at J, with 20 bases between the two ends. In germline, CDR1 is SEHNR, CDR2 FQNEAQ (reference sequence). This CDR3 is 16 amino acids long. In DNA form, the CDR3 reads TGTGCCAGCAGCACCTCGACCGGGACACTAGGCTACGAGCAGTACTTC. Protein: CASSTSTGTLGYEQYF.

This chain joins TRBV28 and TRBJ1-3; TRBD1 matches at 7 bases. Per germline, CDR1 MDHEN and CDR2 SYDVKM. The junction had 6 bases not matched to a gene; V was cut back by 2 bases and J by 8 bases. CDR3 length: 14 amino acids. CDR3 protein: CASSLRQGGDTIYF. The CDR3 DNA is TGTGCCAGCAGTTTAAGACAGGGTGGTGACACCATATATTTT.

The chain joins TRBV5-6 to TRBJ1-1; unclear D gene. Looked up from germline, CDR1 is SGHDT and CDR2 is YYEEEE. V lost 2 bases to trimming and J lost 2 bases, with 10 bases between them. CDR3 length: 14 residues. The chain's CDR3 is CASSFGLGNTEAFF. CDR3 DNA: TGTGCCAGCAGCTTTGGACTGGGAAACACTGAAGCTTTCTTT.

The chain has TRBV3-1 (or the pseudogene TRBV3-2) and TRBJ2-1, with D possibly TRBD2 on 6 matching bases. This CDR3 region has 15 residues. Trimming pared 4 bases from V and 3 bases from J, leaving 13 bases between. Germline CDR1 LGHDT, CDR2 YNNKEL (reference sequence). The CDR3 loop reads CASSPMAGSYNEQFF. The CDR3 DNA is TGTGCCAGCAGCCCCATGGCGGGGAGCTACAATGAGCAGTTCTTC.

The chain links TRBV21-1 to TRBJ1-5. TRBV21-1 constitutes a pseudogene. The CDR3 contains 16 residues. CDR3 in amino acids: CASSKEKTVSNQPQHF. The CDR3 DNA reads as TGTGCCAGCAGCAAAGAGAAAACGGTCAGCAATCAGCCCCAGCATTTT.

This clone was found once. V usage is TRBV19 and J usage is TRBJ1-4; D unclear. This CDR3 contains 15 residues. Between the trimmed V and J ends, which lost 2 bases and 4 bases, there was a span of 11 bases. In germline, CDR1 is LNHDA, CDR2 SQIVND (reference sequence). The CDR3 sequence: CASSIMPGLNEKLFF. The CDR3 nucleotides read TGTGCCAGTAGTATAATGCCCGGGCTTAATGAAAAACTGTTTTTT. Full variable domain (outside the CDR3, taken from reference TRBV19 and TRBJ1-4): DGGITQSPKYLFRKEGQNVTLSCEQNLNHDAMYWYRQDPGQGLRLIYYSQIVNDFQKGDIAEGYSVSREKKESFPLTVTSAQKNPTAFYLCASSIMPGLNEKLFFGSGTQLSVL.

The chain employs TRBV4-3 and TRBJ1-2, with D possibly TRBD1 on 5 matching bases. Per germline, CDR1 LGHNA and CDR2 YSLEER. V dropped 1 base and J dropped 4 bases, with 22 bases sitting between them. This CDR3 has 18 amino acids. The CDR3 sequence: CASSQGFGEGLIGYGYTF. CDR3 bases: TGCGCCAGCAGCCAAGGATTCGGGGAGGGGCTGATCGGCTATGGCTACACCTTC.

V usage is TRBV4-1 and J usage is TRBJ1-1; maybe TRBD1 (5 bases). This CDR3 comprises 14 residues. CDR1 and CDR2 (germline): MGHRA, YSYEKL. Trimming shortened V by 2 bases and J by 6 bases, and 13 bases separated the two germline ends. The CDR3 is CASSQRQGYSEAFF. The CDR3, as DNA: TGCGCCAGCAGCCAAAGGCAGGGATACTCTGAAGCTTTCTTT.

This chain uses TRBV7-2 with TRBJ2-5; D might be TRBD1 (6 bases). This CDR3 is built from 15 residues. V was cut by 5 bases and J by 1 base, with 14 bases left in between. Germline V CDR1 and CDR2: SGHTA, FQGNSA. CDR3: CASSPPGTSQETQYF. The DNA for the CDR3 is TGTGCCAGCAGCCCCCCCGGGACATCCCAAGAGACCCAGTACTTC.

This clone was counted once. The chain links TRBV19 to TRBJ1-1, with TRBD1 as a possible D gene (6 bases). The CDR3 sequence is 14 residues long. Germline CDR1 is LNHDA and CDR2 is SQIVND (reference sequence). Between the trimmed V and J ends, which lost 5 bases and 3 bases, there was a span of 13 bases. The CDR3 DNA reads TGTGCCAGTAGTTTACAGGGTGGACACACTGAAGCTTTCTTT. Translated: CASSLQGGHTEAFF.

This rearrangement joins TRBV24-1 to TRBJ2-1, with D possibly TRBD2 on 7 matching bases. The CDR3 extends over 14 amino acids. CDR1 and CDR2 from the germline V gene are KGHDR and SFDVKD. V dropped 4 bases and J dropped 5 bases, with 11 bases sitting between them. The CDR3 spells CATSEGGGHNEQFF. CDR3 in DNA: TGTGCCACCAGTGAGGGGGGGGGCCACAATGAGCAGTTCTTC.

In DNA, the CDR3 is TGTGCCAGCAGAGGAGACAGGGACTATGGCTACACCTTC. Translating gives CASRGDRDYGYTF. V and J are TRBV6-5 and TRBJ1-2, with 7 bases that match TRBD1. The germline gives CDR1 MNHEY, CDR2 SVGAGI. The CDR3 has 13 amino acids. With 6 bases clipped from V and 3 bases from J, the junction kept 4 bases outside the gene matches.

This chain joins TRBV7-9 and TRBJ1-2; D might be TRBD1 (5 bases). Looked up from germline, CDR1 is SEHNR and CDR2 is FQNEAQ (reference sequence). The CDR3 runs to 14 residues. The germline V and J ends were trimmed by 5 bases and 2 bases, with 12 bases remaining between them. CDR3 residues: CASSRRGTNYGYTF. For the CDR3, the DNA is TGTGCCAGCAGCCGAAGGGGCACCAACTATGGCTACACCTTC.

This clone was seen only once. The gene calls are TRBV4-1 and TRBJ2-1; D is perhaps TRBD2 (6 bases). Trimming removed 1 base at V and 4 bases at J, with 11 bases between. Germline loops: CDR1 MGHRA, CDR2 YSYEKL. The CDR3 is made up of 15 amino acids. Here the CDR3 DNA reads TGCGCCAGCAGCCAAGGTGGGGGGTTGTACAATGAGCAGTTCTTC. Its protein is CASSQGGGLYNEQFF.

The chain recombines TRBV9 with TRBJ2-7; 12 positions agree with TRBD2. The V gene's germline CDR1 is SGDLS and CDR2 YYNGEE. The CDR3 runs to 17 residues. V shed 3 bases, J shed 5 bases, and the junction held 12 bases outside the gene matches. CDR3 sequence (DNA): TGTGCCAGCAGCGCTCAGGGGGCTAGCGGGAGGGTAAACGAGCAGTACTTC. It yields the protein CASSAQGASGRVNEQYF. The whole variable domain, remainder taken from reference TRBV9 and TRBJ2-7, is DSGVTQTPKHLITATGQRVTLRCSPRSGDLSVYWYQQSLDQGLQFLIQYYNGEERAKGNILERFSAQQFPDLHSELNLSSLELGDSALYFCASSAQGASGRVNEQYFGPGTRLTVT.